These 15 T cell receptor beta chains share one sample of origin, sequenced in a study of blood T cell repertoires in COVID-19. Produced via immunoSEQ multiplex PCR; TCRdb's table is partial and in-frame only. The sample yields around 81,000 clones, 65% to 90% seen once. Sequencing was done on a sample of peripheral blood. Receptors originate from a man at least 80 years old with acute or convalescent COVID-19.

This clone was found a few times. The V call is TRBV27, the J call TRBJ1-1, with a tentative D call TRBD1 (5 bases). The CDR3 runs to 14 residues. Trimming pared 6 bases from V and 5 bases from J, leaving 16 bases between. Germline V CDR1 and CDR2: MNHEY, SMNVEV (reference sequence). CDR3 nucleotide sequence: TGTGCCAGCAGAAAGGGGTCGGGGGGTACTGAAGCTTTCTTT. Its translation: CASRKGSGGTEAFF.

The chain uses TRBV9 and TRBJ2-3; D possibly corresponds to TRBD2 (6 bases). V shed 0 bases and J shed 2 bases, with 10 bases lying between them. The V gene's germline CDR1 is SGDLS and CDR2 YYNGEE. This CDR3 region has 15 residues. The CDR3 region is CASSVVGGDTDTQYF. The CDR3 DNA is TGTGCCAGCAGCGTAGTGGGGGGAGACACAGATACGCAGTATTTT.

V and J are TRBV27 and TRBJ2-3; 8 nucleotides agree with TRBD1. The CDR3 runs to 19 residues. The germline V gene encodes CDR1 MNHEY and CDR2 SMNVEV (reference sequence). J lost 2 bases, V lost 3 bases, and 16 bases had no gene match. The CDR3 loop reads CASSLLRQGKSGSTDTQYF. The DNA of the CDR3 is TGTGCCAGCAGTTTGCTTAGACAGGGGAAAAGTGGTTCCACAGATACGCAGTATTTT.

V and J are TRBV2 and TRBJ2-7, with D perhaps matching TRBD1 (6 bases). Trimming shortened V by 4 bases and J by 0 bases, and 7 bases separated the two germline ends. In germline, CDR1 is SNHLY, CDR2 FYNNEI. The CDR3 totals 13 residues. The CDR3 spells CASSGDNSYEQYF. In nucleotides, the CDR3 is TGTGCCAGCAGTGGGGACAACTCCTACGAGCAGTACTTC.

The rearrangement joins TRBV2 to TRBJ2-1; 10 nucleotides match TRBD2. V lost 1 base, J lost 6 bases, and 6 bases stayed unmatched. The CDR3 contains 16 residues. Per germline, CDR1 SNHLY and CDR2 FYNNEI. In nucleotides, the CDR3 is TGTGCCAGCAGTGAAGTCAGACTAGCGGGCCTCAATGAGCAGTTCTTC. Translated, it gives CASSEVRLAGLNEQFF.

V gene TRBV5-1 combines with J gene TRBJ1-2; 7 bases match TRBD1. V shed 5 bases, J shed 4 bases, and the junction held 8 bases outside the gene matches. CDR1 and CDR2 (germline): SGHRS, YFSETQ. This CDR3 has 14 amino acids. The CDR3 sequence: CASRVTGTVYGYTF. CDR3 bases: TGCGCCAGCAGGGTCACCGGGACAGTCTATGGCTACACCTTC. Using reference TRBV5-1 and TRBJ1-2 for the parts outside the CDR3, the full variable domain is KAGVTQTPRYLIKTRGQQVTLSCSPISGHRSVSWYQQTPGQGLQFLFEYFSETQRNKGNFPGRFSGRQFSNSRSEMNVSTLELGDSALYLCASRVTGTVYGYTFGSGTRLTVV.

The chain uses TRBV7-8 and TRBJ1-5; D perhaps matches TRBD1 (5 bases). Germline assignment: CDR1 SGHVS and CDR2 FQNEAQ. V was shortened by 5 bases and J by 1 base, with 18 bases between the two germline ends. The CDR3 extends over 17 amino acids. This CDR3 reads CASSPLQGLGSNQPQHF. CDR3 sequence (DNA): TGTGCCAGCAGCCCCTTGCAGGGTCTAGGAAGCAATCAGCCCCAGCATTTT.

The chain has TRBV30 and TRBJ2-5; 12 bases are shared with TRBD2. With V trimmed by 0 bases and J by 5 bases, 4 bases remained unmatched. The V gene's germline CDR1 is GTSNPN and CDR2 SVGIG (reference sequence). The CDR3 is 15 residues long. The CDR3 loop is CAWSVRGLAGETQYF. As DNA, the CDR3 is TGTGCCTGGAGTGTACGGGGACTAGCGGGTGAGACCCAGTACTTC.

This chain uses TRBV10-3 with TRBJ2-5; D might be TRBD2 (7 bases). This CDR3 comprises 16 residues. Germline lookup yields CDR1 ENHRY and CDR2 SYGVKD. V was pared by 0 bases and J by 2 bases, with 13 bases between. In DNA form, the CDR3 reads TGTGCCATCAGTGAGTCATTGGCGGGGGCGCAAGAGACCCAGTACTTC. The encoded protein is CAISESLAGAQETQYF.

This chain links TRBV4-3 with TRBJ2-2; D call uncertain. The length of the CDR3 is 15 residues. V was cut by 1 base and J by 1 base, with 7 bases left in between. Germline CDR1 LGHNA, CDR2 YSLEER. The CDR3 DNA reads TGCGCCAGCAGCCAAGGATCAGGGAACACCGGGGAGCTGTTTTTT. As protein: CASSQGSGNTGELFF.

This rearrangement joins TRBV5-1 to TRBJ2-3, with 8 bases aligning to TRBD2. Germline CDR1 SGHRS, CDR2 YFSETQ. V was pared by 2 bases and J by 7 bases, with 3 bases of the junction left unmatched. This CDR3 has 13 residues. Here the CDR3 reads CASSFSGGNTQYF. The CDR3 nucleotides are TGCGCCAGCAGCTTCTCGGGGGGGAATACGCAGTATTTT.

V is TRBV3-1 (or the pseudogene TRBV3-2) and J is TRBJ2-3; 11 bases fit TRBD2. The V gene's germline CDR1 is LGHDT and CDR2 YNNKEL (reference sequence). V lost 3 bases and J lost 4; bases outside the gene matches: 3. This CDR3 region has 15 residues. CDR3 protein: CASSQGTSGSDTQYF. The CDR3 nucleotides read TGTGCCAGCAGCCAGGGGACTAGCGGTTCAGATACGCAGTATTTT.

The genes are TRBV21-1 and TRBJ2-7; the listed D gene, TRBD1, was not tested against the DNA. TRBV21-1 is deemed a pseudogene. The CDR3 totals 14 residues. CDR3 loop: CASSARQGSNEQYF. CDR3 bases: TGTGCCAGCAGCGCACGACAGGGGAGCAACGAGCAGTACTTC.

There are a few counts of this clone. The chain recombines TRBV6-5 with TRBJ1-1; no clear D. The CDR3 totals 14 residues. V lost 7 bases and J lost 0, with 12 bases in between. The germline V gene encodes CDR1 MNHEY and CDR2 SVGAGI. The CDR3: CASIPRSMNTEAFF. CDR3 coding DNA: TGTGCCAGCATTCCGCGGTCGATGAACACTGAAGCTTTCTTT.

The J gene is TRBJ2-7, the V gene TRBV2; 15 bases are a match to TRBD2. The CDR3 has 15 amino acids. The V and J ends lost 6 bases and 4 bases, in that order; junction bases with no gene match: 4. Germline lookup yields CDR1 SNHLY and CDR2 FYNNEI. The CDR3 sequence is CASRGTSGRRYEQYF. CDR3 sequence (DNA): TGTGCCAGCAGGGGGACTAGCGGGAGGAGATACGAGCAGTACTTC. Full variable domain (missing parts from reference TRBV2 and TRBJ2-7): EPEVTQTPSHQVTQMGQEVILRCVPISNHLYFYWYRQILGQKVEFLVSFYNNEISEKSEIFDDQFSVERPDGSNFTLKIRSTKLEDSAMYFCASRGTSGRRYEQYFGPGTRLTVT.